This note documents a single TCR beta chain sequence. Its specificity is unknown. This sample is part of a study of post-analysis software for immune sequencing data. This CDR3 spans 14 amino acids. With V trimmed by 1 base and J by 2 bases, 3 bases remained unmatched. Germline loops: CDR1 DFQATT, CDR2 SNEGSKA (reference sequence). Findings and caveats of the study: There was significantly lower normalized Chao1 diversity in multiple sclerosis patients than in controls.

The authors incorporated unique molecular identifiers into the TCR beta cDNA libraries. TCRdb called the PCR reads again in MiXCR, with one record for every CDR3 protein. The data show about 160,000 distinct CDR3 sequences, with roughly 35% seen just once and around 30% held by the top ten. The chain recombines TRBV20-1 with TRBJ2-7, with 9 bases aligning to TRBD2. The material sequenced was blood, taken after autologous hematopoietic stem cell transplantation. This sequence was found in a girl aged 10 to 17 with multiple sclerosis. The CDR3 reads CSARAPSGTYEQYF. The CDR3 region has the DNA TGCAGTGCTAGAGCCCCTAGCGGGACCTACGAGCAGTACTTC.